A selection of T cell receptor beta chains follows, all from one sample in a study of blood T cells in healthy people across ages. TCRdb reprocessed the 5' RACE reads with MiXCR, giving one entry per CDR3 protein. The sample has about 640,000 distinct CDR3 sequences, 25% to 35% seen once; the top ten hold 15% to 19%. What was sequenced was blood. The source of these receptors is a woman older than 75 in good health. Each CDR3 is given with its conserved first and last residue. The order of the fields is CDR3 protein, CDR3 DNA, D gene, V gene, clone size, J gene. D genes are given only for firm matches. Clone size, where shown, is once, few, many, or a class for clones that have expanded.

CDR3aa: CASSLSRGRGEAFF
CDR3nt: TGTGCCAGCAGTTTATCGCGGGGGCGGGGTGAAGCTTTCTTT
d_gene: .
v_gene: TRBV27
abundance: .
j_gene: TRBJ1-1

CDR3aa: CASSLRTSVETQYF
CDR3nt: TGTGCCAGCAGCTTGAGGACTAGCGTAGAGACCCAGTACTTC
d_gene: TRBD2
v_gene: TRBV7-2
abundance: .
j_gene: TRBJ2-5

CDR3aa: CASSLTSGGALPDMQYF
CDR3nt: TGTGCCAGCAGTCTGACTAGCGGGGGGGCCCTACCAGATATGCAGTATTTT
d_gene: TRBD2
v_gene: TRBV12-3/TRBV12-4
abundance: .
j_gene: TRBJ2-3

CDR3aa: CASSLVASGGASYEQYF
CDR3nt: TGTGCCAGCAGCTTAGTGGCTAGCGGGGGGGCATCCTACGAGCAGTACTTC
d_gene: TRBD2
v_gene: TRBV7-8
abundance: many
j_gene: TRBJ2-7

CDR3aa: CASSLWRPGANVLTF
CDR3nt: TGTGCCAGCAGCTTGTGGAGACCTGGGGCCAACGTCCTGACTTTC
d_gene: .
v_gene: TRBV5-4
abundance: few
j_gene: TRBJ2-6

CDR3aa: CASSFDRKYGYTF
CDR3nt: TGTGCCAGCAGTTTCGACAGGAAATATGGCTACACCTTC
d_gene: .
v_gene: TRBV6-2/TRBV6-3
abundance: few
j_gene: TRBJ1-2

CDR3aa: CASSSWGLDAYEQYF
CDR3nt: TGCGCCAGCAGCTCCTGGGGACTCGATGCCTACGAGCAGTACTTC
d_gene: .
v_gene: TRBV5-1
abundance: many
j_gene: TRBJ2-7

CDR3aa: CSAWRGGNQPQHF
CDR3nt: TGCAGTGCCTGGAGAGGGGGTAATCAGCCCCAGCATTTT
d_gene: .
v_gene: TRBV20-1
abundance: .
j_gene: TRBJ1-5

CDR3aa: CAWNPGEKLFF
CDR3nt: TGTGCCTGGAACCCCGGGGAAAAACTGTTTTTT
d_gene: .
v_gene: TRBV30
abundance: few
j_gene: TRBJ1-4

CDR3aa: CASSLVTDYGYTF
CDR3nt: TGTGCCAGCAGCTTAGTTACGGACTATGGCTACACCTTC
d_gene: .
v_gene: TRBV7-2
abundance: many
j_gene: TRBJ1-2

CDR3aa: CSASRDSYQETQFF
CDR3nt: TGCAGTGCTAGCCGGGACTCGTACCAAGAGACCCAGTTCTTC
d_gene: .
v_gene: TRBV20-1
abundance: .
j_gene: TRBJ2-1

CDR3aa: CASSPRDRDAEQFF
CDR3nt: TGTGCCAGCTCACCACGGGACAGGGATGCTGAGCAGTTCTTC
d_gene: TRBD1
v_gene: TRBV18
abundance: .
j_gene: TRBJ2-1

CDR3aa: CSARGSGAGSNQPQHF
CDR3nt: TGCAGTGCTAGAGGGTCAGGGGCTGGAAGCAATCAGCCCCAGCATTTT
d_gene: .
v_gene: TRBV20-1
abundance: .
j_gene: TRBJ1-5

CDR3aa: CASSPAGGLGTYGYTF
CDR3nt: TGTGCCAGCAGCCCCGCCGGAGGGCTCGGTACCTATGGCTACACCTTC
d_gene: .
v_gene: TRBV7-2
abundance: many
j_gene: TRBJ1-2

CDR3aa: CASTRTGEGYTF
CDR3nt: TGCGCCAGCACCAGGACAGGGGAAGGCTACACCTTC
d_gene: TRBD1
v_gene: TRBV5-1
abundance: many
j_gene: TRBJ1-2